This T cell receptor beta chain originates from a study of T-cell memory formation after mild COVID-19. Study results and caveats: The study detected some responding clones in pre-infection memory, suggesting cross-reactive memory joined.

Remarks on this clonotype: What it binds is not known.

Researchers used 5'RACE with constant-segment primers to make TCR alpha and TCR beta cDNA libraries that carry sample barcodes and UMIs. TCRdb analysed the 5' RACE reads with MiXCR anew, one entry per CDR3 protein. The profile shows 500,000 to 650,000 distinct CDR3 sequences, roughly 20% of them singletons. Germline CDR1 is MNHEY and CDR2 is SMNVEV (reference sequence). This CDR3 region has 16 residues. V lost 0 bases and J lost 5; bases outside the gene matches: 3. The sequence was obtained from an adult woman who had mild COVID-19 (a few samples of this study predate the infection). Cell type and time point are not known. This chain joins TRBV27 and TRBJ2-1; TRBD2 matches at 11 bases. Source material: PBMCs or a T cell subset sorted from them (not recorded which). CDR3 amino acids: CASSLSILAGDNEQFF. CDR3 coding DNA: TGTGCCAGCAGTTTATCGATACTAGCGGGAGACAATGAGCAGTTCTTC.